These 16 T cell receptor beta chains originate from one sample sequenced in a study of blood T cell repertoires in COVID-19. The method was immunoSEQ multiplex PCR; TCRdb's version includes in-frame clones alone and lacks a portion of them. The table has 370,000 or so clones, approximately 87% seen once; the top ten hold roughly 1.4%. The sample was PBMCs or T cells enriched from blood (not recorded which). The receptors shown here come from a man younger than 40 who had recovered from COVID-19.

The chain joins TRBV5-1 to TRBJ1-2, with D unresolved. Deletions cut 2 bases from V and 3 bases from J, with 11 bases between. The germline V gene has CDR1 SGHRS and CDR2 YFSETQ. The CDR3 spans 14 residues. CDR3 loop: CASSFLVPDYGYTF. The CDR3 DNA follows: TGCGCCAGCAGCTTTCTAGTTCCCGACTATGGCTACACCTTC. Complete variable domain (other parts from reference TRBV5-1 and TRBJ1-2): KAGVTQTPRYLIKTRGQQVTLSCSPISGHRSVSWYQQTPGQGLQFLFEYFSETQRNKGNFPGRFSGRQFSNSRSEMNVSTLELGDSALYLCASSFLVPDYGYTFGSGTRLTVV.

This chain joins TRBV30 and TRBJ1-1; TRBD1 might be the D (5 bases). Looked up from germline, CDR1 is GTSNPN and CDR2 is SVGIG (reference sequence). There are 14 residues in the CDR3. V was pared by 4 bases and J by 1 base, with 13 bases between. CDR3 sequence: CAWTRQTGNTEAFF. The CDR3 DNA is TGTGCCTGGACCAGACAGACGGGGAACACTGAAGCTTTCTTT.

This chain uses TRBV7-2 with TRBJ1-6; no clear D gene. V gave up 5 bases and J gave up 3 bases, with 8 bases separating them. CDR1 is SGHTA and CDR2 is FQGNSA in the germline V gene. This CDR3 spans 14 amino acids. DNA of the CDR3: TGTGCCAGCAGCGAGGCATTCTATAATTCACCCCTCCACTTT. As protein: CASSEAFYNSPLHF.

This chain uses TRBV29-1 with TRBJ1-4; D call uncertain. This CDR3 contains 13 residues. In germline, CDR1 is SQVTM, CDR2 ANQGSEA. V lost 6 bases and J lost 5, with 13 bases in between. The CDR3 DNA is TGCAGCGTAGACGACACCGCCAATGAAAAACTGTTTTTT. Translating gives CSVDDTANEKLFF.

The chain recombines TRBV29-1 with TRBJ1-1; D is perhaps TRBD1 (5 bases). The length of the CDR3 is 17 residues. Germline CDR1 SQVTM, CDR2 ANQGSEA. V lost 4 bases and J 0 bases, leaving 21 bases between the germline ends. CDR3 sequence (DNA): TGCAGCGTTGGGAGGGGCCTCTCTGGCCTCATGAACACTGAAGCTTTCTTT. As protein: CSVGRGLSGLMNTEAFF.

This rearrangement joins TRBV5-1 to TRBJ2-5, with 8 bases identical to TRBD1. The ends lost 1 base at V and 4 bases at J; junction bases unmatched: 12. Germline V gives CDR1 SGHRS, CDR2 YFSETQ. The CDR3 runs to 17 residues. CDR3 loop: CASSLSWSGGFGETQYF. DNA for the CDR3: TGCGCCAGCAGCTTGAGTTGGTCAGGGGGCTTCGGAGAGACCCAGTACTTC.

The J gene is TRBJ1-2, the V gene TRBV19, with 7 bases that match TRBD1. The CDR3 runs 15 residues. The ends lost 6 bases at V and 4 bases at J; junction bases unmatched: 11. Germline V CDR1 and CDR2: LNHDA, SQIVND (reference sequence). The CDR3 region has the DNA TGTGCCAGTAGCCGGGACAGCTCCACTACCTATGGCTACACCTTC. Its protein product is CASSRDSSTTYGYTF.

V usage is TRBV27 and J usage is TRBJ1-6, with unresolved D. The V end lost 6 bases, the J end lost 7 bases, and 13 bases lay between the germline ends. This CDR3 region has 14 residues. Per the germline V gene, CDR1 is MNHEY and CDR2 is SMNVEV (reference sequence). The CDR3 sequence: CASRETVINSPLHF. The CDR3 DNA reads as TGTGCCAGCAGGGAGACGGTGATCAATTCACCCCTCCACTTT.

The chain carries TRBV4-3 and TRBJ1-3; D ambiguous. V lost 4 bases, J lost 4 bases, and 8 bases lay in between. This CDR3 contains 13 residues. Germline V gene data show CDR1 as LGHNA and CDR2 as YSLEER. The CDR3 here is CASSLKRGNTIYF. CDR3 coding DNA: TGCGCCAGCAGCCTAAAGCGGGGAAACACCATATATTTT.

With regard to this clone: No DNA is shown, since the ends of the CDR3 on it are uncertain; the CDR3 is the one TCRdb lists. The J gene is TRBJ2-1, the V gene TRBV29-1; the table's D call TRBD1 went unverified against the DNA. Germline V CDR1 and CDR2: SQVTM, ANQGSEA. The CDR3 length equals 13 residues, ends included. CDR3 loop: CSVVGQGAPERFF.

This chain links TRBV4-3 with TRBJ1-5; D not resolved. Deletions cut 1 base from V and 0 bases from J, with 16 bases between. The CDR3 has 18 amino acids. Per the germline V gene, CDR1 is LGHNA and CDR2 is YSLEER. CDR3 coding DNA: TGCGCCAGCAGCCAAGCCCCGTACGGGGTGGATAGCAATCAGCCCCAGCATTTT. Amino acid sequence: CASSQAPYGVDSNQPQHF.

The chain employs TRBV6-5 and TRBJ1-1; D not resolved. V was cut by 0 bases and J by 6 bases, with 17 bases left in between. The V gene's germline CDR1 is MNHEY and CDR2 SVGAGI. CDR3 length equals 16 residues. The CDR3 loop reads CASSYSKLIRRAEAFF. The CDR3 region has the DNA TGTGCCAGCAGTTACTCGAAACTGATAAGGAGGGCTGAAGCTTTCTTT.

This rearrangement joins TRBV18 to TRBJ2-7; the match to TRBD1 covers 7 bases. CDR1 is KGHSH, CDR2 LQKENI, per germline. The junction had 6 bases not matched to a gene; V was cut back by 3 bases and J by 1 base. This CDR3 is 15 amino acids long. The CDR3: CASSPSGTVSYEQYF. CDR3 in DNA: TGTGCCAGCTCACCCTCAGGGACAGTTTCCTACGAGCAGTACTTC.

This chain joins TRBV7-2 and TRBJ2-1; possible D gene TRBD1, 5 bases. V was trimmed by 2 bases and J by 7 bases, leaving 12 bases between them. This CDR3 has 14 residues. Germline CDR1 and CDR2: SGHTA and FQGNSA. The CDR3 reads CASSLWGLRNEQFF. In DNA form, the CDR3 reads TGTGCCAGCAGCTTATGGGGCTTGCGGAATGAGCAGTTCTTC. The whole variable domain, filled in from reference TRBV7-2 and TRBJ2-1, reads GAGVSQSPSNKVTEKGKDVELRCDPISGHTALYWYRQSLGQGLEFLIYFQGNSAPDKSGLPSDRFSAERTGGSVSTLTIQRTQQEDSAVYLCASSLWGLRNEQFFGPGTRLTVL.

Regarding this clone: Distinct nucleotide sequences in the sample also encode this CDR3. The chain recombines TRBV6-5 with TRBJ1-5, with D tentatively TRBD1 (5 bases). Germline CDR1 and CDR2: MNHEY and SVGAGI. Trimming cost V 6 bases and J 4 bases, with 7 bases left between them. The CDR3 spans 12 residues. In nucleotides, the CDR3 is TGTGCCAGCAGGGCAGGGAATCAGCCCCAGCATTTT. Protein sequence: CASRAGNQPQHF.

The chain carries TRBV7-2 and TRBJ2-3; D is possibly TRBD2 (6 bases). Germline CDR1 reads SGHTA; CDR2 reads FQGNSA. The CDR3 spans 16 residues. V lost 3 bases and J 4 bases, leaving 17 bases between the germline ends. The DNA for the CDR3 is TGTGCCAGCAGCTTCGGGGACTCCCTGGGGGCAGATACGCAGTATTTT. Translating gives CASSFGDSLGADTQYF.